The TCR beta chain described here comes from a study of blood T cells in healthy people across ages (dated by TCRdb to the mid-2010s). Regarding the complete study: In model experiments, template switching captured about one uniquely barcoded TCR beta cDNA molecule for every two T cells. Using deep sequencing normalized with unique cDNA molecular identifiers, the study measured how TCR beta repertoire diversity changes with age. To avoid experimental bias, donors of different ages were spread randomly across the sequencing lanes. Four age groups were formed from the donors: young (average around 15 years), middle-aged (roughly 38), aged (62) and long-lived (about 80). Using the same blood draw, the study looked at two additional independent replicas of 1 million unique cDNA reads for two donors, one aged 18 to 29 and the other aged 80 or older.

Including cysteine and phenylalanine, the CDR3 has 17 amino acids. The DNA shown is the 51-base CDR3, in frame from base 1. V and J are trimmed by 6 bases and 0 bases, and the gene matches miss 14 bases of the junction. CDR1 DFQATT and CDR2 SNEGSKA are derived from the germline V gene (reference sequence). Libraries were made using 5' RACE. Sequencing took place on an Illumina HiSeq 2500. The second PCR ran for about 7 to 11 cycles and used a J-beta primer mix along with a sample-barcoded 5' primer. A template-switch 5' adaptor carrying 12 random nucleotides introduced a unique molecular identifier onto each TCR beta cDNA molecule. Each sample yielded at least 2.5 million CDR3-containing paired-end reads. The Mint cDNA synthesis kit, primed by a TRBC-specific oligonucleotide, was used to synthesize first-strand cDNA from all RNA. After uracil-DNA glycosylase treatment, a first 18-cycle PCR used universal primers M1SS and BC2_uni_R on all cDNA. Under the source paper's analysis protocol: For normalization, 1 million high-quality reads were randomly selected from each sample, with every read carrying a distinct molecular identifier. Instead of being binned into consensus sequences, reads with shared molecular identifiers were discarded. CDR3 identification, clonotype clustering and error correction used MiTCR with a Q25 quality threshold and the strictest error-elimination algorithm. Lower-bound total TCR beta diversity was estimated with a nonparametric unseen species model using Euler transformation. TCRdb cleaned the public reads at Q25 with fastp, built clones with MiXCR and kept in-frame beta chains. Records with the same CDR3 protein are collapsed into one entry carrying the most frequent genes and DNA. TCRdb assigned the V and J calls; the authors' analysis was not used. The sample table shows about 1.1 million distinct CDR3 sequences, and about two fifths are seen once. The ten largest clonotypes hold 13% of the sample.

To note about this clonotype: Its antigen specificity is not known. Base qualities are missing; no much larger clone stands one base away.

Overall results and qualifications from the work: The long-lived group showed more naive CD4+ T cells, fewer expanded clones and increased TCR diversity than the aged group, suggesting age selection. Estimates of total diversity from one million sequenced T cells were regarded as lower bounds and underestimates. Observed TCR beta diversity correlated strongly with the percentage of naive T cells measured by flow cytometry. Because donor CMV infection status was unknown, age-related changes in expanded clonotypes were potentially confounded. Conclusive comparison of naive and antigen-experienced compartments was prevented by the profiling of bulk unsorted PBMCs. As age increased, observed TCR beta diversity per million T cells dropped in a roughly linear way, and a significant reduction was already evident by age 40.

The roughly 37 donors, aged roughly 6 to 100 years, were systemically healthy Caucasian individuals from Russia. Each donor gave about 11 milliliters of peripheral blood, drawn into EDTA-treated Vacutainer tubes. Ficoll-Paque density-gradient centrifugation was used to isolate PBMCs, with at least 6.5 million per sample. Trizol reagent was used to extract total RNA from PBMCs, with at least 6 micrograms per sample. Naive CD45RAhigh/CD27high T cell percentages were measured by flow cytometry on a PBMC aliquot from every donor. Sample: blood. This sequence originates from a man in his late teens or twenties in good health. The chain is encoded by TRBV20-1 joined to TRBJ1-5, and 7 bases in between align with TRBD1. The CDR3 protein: CSAQGQERIYSNQPQHF. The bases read TGCAGTGCCCAAGGACAGGAACGAATTTATAGCAATCAGCCCCAGCATTTT.